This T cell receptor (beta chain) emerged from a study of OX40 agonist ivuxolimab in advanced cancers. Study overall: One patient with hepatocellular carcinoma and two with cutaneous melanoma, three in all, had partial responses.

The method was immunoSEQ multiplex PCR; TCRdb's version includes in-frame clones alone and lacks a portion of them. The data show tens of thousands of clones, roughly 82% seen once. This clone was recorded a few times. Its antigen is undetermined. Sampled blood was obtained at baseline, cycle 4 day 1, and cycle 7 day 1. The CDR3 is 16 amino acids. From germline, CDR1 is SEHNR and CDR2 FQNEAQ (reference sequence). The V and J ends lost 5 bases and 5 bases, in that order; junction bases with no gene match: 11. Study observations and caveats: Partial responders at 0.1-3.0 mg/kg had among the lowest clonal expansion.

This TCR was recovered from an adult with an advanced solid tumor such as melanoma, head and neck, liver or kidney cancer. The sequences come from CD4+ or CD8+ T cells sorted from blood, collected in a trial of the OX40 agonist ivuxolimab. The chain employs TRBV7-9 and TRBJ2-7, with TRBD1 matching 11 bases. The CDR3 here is CASSTPGDRGVHEQYF. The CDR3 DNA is TGTGCCAGCAGCACCCCCGGGGACAGGGGGGTCCACGAGCAGTACTTC.